A selection of T cell receptor beta chains follows, all from one sample in a study of blood T cell repertoires in COVID-19. This table comes from immunoSEQ multiplex PCR, and its TCRdb copy is limited to in-frame clones, with some not included. The top ten hold roughly 4% of the sample, which has under 200,000 clones, around 90% seen once. The sequenced material came from peripheral blood. These receptors came from a woman in her fifties or sixties who had recovered from COVID-19. CDR3s include the opening cysteine and the closing phenylalanine or tryptophan. The D gene is left open where the match is weak. Only part of the rows carry a size: once, few, many, or a class if the clone is expanded.

J gene | clone size | V gene | D gene | CDR3 DNA | CDR3 protein
TRBJ2-3 | - | TRBV7-9 | - | TGTGCCAGCAGCCCAGCTCAGTCGACTAGCACAGATACGCAGTATTTT | CASSPAQSTSTDTQYF
TRBJ2-1 | once | TRBV3-1/TRBV3-2 | TRBD2 | TGTGCCAGCAGCCAAAGACTAGCGGGGGGGTACAATGAGCAGTTCTTC | CASSQRLAGGYNEQFF
TRBJ2-7 | once | TRBV5-1 | TRBD1 | TGCGCCAGCAGCATACTACCTTCGGGACAGGGGGCCTACGAGCAGTACTTC | CASSILPSGQGAYEQYF
TRBJ1-3 | - | TRBV3-1/TRBV3-2 | - | TGTGCCAGCAGCCTCCGGAACACCATATATTTT | CASSLRNTIYF
TRBJ2-4 | once | TRBV3-1/TRBV3-2 | - | TGTGCCAGCAGCCAATTCAGGCCCCTGGGCATTCAGTACTTC | CASSQFRPLGIQYF
TRBJ1-1 | - | TRBV29-1 | TRBD1 | TGCAGCGCGGAAAGACAGGGGAACACTGAAGCTTTCTTT | CSAERQGNTEAFF
TRBJ2-3 | - | TRBV2 | TRBD2 | TGTGCCAGCAGACCGACTAGCGGGGGCACAGATACGCAGTATTTT | CASRPTSGGTDTQYF
TRBJ2-1 | - | TRBV4-1 | - | TGCGCCAGCAGCTCCAGGGGAACAGGGGAGCAGTTCTTC | CASSSRGTGEQFF
TRBJ2-1 | - | TRBV4-2 | - | TGTGCCAGCAGACTATACAATGAGCAGTTCTTC | CASRLYNEQFF
TRBJ1-6 | - | TRBV5-1 | - | TGCGCCAGCAGCTTAGGGGACGGGAGCTCCTATAATTCACCCCTCCACTTT | CASSLGDGSSYNSPLHF
TRBJ1-1 | few | TRBV4-1 | - | TGCGCCAGCAGTCCCGCGGGGGGGATAGGAGGGTCTTTCTTT | CASSPAGGIGGSFF
TRBJ2-1 | - | TRBV7-8 | TRBD2 | TGTGCCAGCAGCTCCGCCCCGGGACTAGCATACAATGAGCAGTTCTTC | CASSSAPGLAYNEQFF
TRBJ2-1 | - | TRBV5-1 | TRBD2 | TGCGCCAGCAGCTTGGATAGCGGGGATGATGAGCAGTTCTTC | CASSLDSGDDEQFF
TRBJ2-1 | - | TRBV28 | - | TGTGCCAGCACCCAAGGGGGGGGGAGCTCCTACAATGAGCAGTTCTTC | CASTQGGGSSYNEQFF
TRBJ2-7 | - | TRBV6-5 | TRBD1 | TGTGCCAGCTCTCGGGACAGGGCCTACGAGCAGTACTTC | CASSRDRAYEQYF
TRBJ1-6 | - | TRBV27 | TRBD1 | TGTGCCAGCAGCGGTGACAGGGTGACTTCACCCCTCCACTTT | CASSGDRVTSPLHF
TRBJ2-5 | - | TRBV7-9 | TRBD1 | TGTGCCAGCAGCTCCCCGGACAGGGTGGCCCAGTACTTC | CASSSPDRVAQYF
TRBJ1-5 | - | TRBV3-1/TRBV3-2 | - | TGTGCCAGCAGCCAATACCCAGGGGTAGGGGGCAATCAGCCCCAGCATTTT | CASSQYPGVGGNQPQHF
TRBJ1-3 | - | TRBV5-1 | TRBD1 | TGCGCCAGCAGCTTCGCTGGACAGGGTGCTGGAAACACCATATATTTT | CASSFAGQGAGNTIYF
TRBJ1-1 | - | TRBV15 | TRBD1 | TGTGCCACCAGCAGAGGCCGGGACAGGAAAAACACTGAAGCTTTCTTT | CATSRGRDRKNTEAFF
TRBJ2-3 | - | TRBV6-5 | TRBD2 | TGTGCCAGCAGTTTCGGGGCGGGAGGTCCAGATACGCAGTATTTT | CASSFGAGGPDTQYF
TRBJ1-2 | - | TRBV6-5 | TRBD1 | TGTGCCAGCATCCAGGGGGAGATTAACTATGGCTACACCTTC | CASIQGEINYGYTF
TRBJ1-5 | - | TRBV12-3/TRBV12-4 | TRBD1 | TGTGCCAGCGGGCGACAGGGGCATCAGCCCCAGCATTTT | CASGRQGHQPQHF
TRBJ2-1 | - | TRBV5-6 | - | TGTGCCAGCACCCAATACAATGAGCAGTTCTTC | CASTQYNEQFF
TRBJ2-2 | - | TRBV9 | TRBD2 | TGTGCCAGCAGCACCCCCACTAGCGGGGGGGCTGGTACCGGGGAGCTGTTTTTT | CASSTPTSGGAGTGELFF
TRBJ2-3 | - | TRBV6-5 | - | TGTGCCAGCAGATCCGCGGGGGCGAGTGAGGATACGCAGTATTTT | CASRSAGASEDTQYF
TRBJ1-2 | - | TRBV3-1/TRBV3-2 | TRBD1 | TGTGCCAGCAGCCTTTTCAGGGGGCGAACGAACTATGGCTACACCTTC | CASSLFRGRTNYGYTF
TRBJ1-1 | once | TRBV7-9 | TRBD1 | TGTGCCAGCAGCGGTGACAGGGGCCGCACTGAAGCTTTCTTT | CASSGDRGRTEAFF
TRBJ1-2 | - | TRBV6-2/TRBV6-3 | - | TGTGCCAGCAGCCACGACAGGAGCCCAGCCAACTATGGCTACACCTTC | CASSHDRSPANYGYTF
TRBJ1-4 | - | TRBV28 | - | TGTGCCAGCAGTCTGGACACCGGAAGGGAAAAACTGTTTTTT | CASSLDTGREKLFF
TRBJ2-3 | - | TRBV3-1/TRBV3-2 | - | TGTGCCAGCGCCTCAGCGGGCGGAACAGATACGCAGTATTTT | CASASAGGTDTQYF
TRBJ1-3 | - | TRBV27 | - | TGTGCCAGCAGATGGAGCGGGAACTCTGGAAACACCATATATTTT | CASRWSGNSGNTIYF
TRBJ2-3 | once | TRBV5-1 | - | TGCGCCAGCAGCTTAGTATCGGCGGGAACAGATACGCAGTATTTT | CASSLVSAGTDTQYF
TRBJ2-6 | - | TRBV7-8 | - | TGTGCCAGCAGCTTCGGAGGAAGGACGGCGGGGGCCAACGTCCTGACTTTC | CASSFGGRTAGANVLTF
TRBJ1-2 | - | TRBV6-1 | - | TGTGCCAGCAGTGAAGGCGGAGGCTACACCTTC | CASSEGGGYTF
TRBJ2-7 | - | TRBV9 | TRBD1 | TGTGCCAGCAGCTCCCGGACAGGGTCCTACGAGCAGTACTTC | CASSSRTGSYEQYF
TRBJ1-2 | - | TRBV12-3/TRBV12-4 | TRBD1 | TGTGCCAGCAGTGTGACAGGGTTCTATGGCTACACCTTC | CASSVTGFYGYTF
TRBJ1-2 | once | TRBV18 | TRBD1 | TGTGCCAGCTCTCAGGGGGCCCAGTATGGCTACACCTTC | CASSQGAQYGYTF
TRBJ2-1 | - | TRBV6-2/TRBV6-3 | - | TGTGCCAGCAGTTACTCGACGAGGGAATATGAGCAGTTCTTC | CASSYSTREYEQFF
TRBJ1-5 | - | TRBV28 | TRBD1 | TGTGCCAGCAGGCAACAGGGGGTCGTGAATCAGCCCCAGCATTTT | CASRQQGVVNQPQHF
TRBJ2-3 | - | TRBV5-1 | TRBD1 | TGCGCCAGCAGCTCTGATGGCCCCGGGACAGGAGACACAGATACGCAGTATTTT | CASSSDGPGTGDTDTQYF
TRBJ2-3 | - | TRBV28 | TRBD2 | TGTGCCAGCAGTTTAAGTGGACTAGCGGGGAGAACAGATACGCAGTATTTT | CASSLSGLAGRTDTQYF
TRBJ1-2 | - | TRBV5-5 | - | TGTGCCAGCAGCTTGGATGTGCAGACTACCTATGGCTACACCTTC | CASSLDVQTTYGYTF
TRBJ2-2 | few | TRBV14 | TRBD1 | TGTGCCAGCAGCCCACCGGGACAGGGAGTAGGGCCCGGGGAGCTGTTTTTT | CASSPPGQGVGPGELFF
TRBJ2-1 | - | TRBV6-2/TRBV6-3 | TRBD2 | TGTGCCAGCAGCCCTCCAACCGGACTAGCGGGGTCCTACAATGAGCAGTTCTTC | CASSPPTGLAGSYNEQFF
TRBJ1-1 | once | TRBV5-1 | - | TGCGCCAGCGGTTTAGAGTGGGCGAACACTGAAGCTTTCTTT | CASGLEWANTEAFF
TRBJ2-7 | few | TRBV9 | - | TGTGCCAGCAGCGTAGTTGCAGGGGCGTACGAGCAGTACTTC | CASSVVAGAYEQYF
TRBJ1-5 | - | TRBV9 | - | TGTGCCAGCAGCGCCGGGGGGGCGGCGAATCAGCCCCAGCATTTT | CASSAGGAANQPQHF
TRBJ2-3 | - | TRBV19 | - | TGTGCCAGTAGTACCCGGACTACAGATACGCAGTATTTT | CASSTRTTDTQYF
TRBJ1-1 | - | TRBV27 | - | TGTGCCAGCAGCCAACGGGGAAGGGCTTCGAACACTGAAGCTTTCTTT | CASSQRGRASNTEAFF